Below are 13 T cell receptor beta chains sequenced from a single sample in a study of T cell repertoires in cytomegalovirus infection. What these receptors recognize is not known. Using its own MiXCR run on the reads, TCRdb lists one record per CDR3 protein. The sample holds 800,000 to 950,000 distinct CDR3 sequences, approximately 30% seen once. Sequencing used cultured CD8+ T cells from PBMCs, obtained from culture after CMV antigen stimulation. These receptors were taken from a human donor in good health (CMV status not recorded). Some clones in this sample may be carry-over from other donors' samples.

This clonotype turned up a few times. The CDR3 loop reads CASSYRAVSKYNQPQHF. The CDR3 nucleotides read TGTGCCAGCAGTTACAGGGCCGTCTCCAAATACAATCAGCCCCAGCATTTT. The chain employs TRBV6-5 and TRBJ1-5, with no clear D. CDR3 size: 17 residues. Germline assignment: CDR1 MNHEY and CDR2 SVGAGI. V gave up 2 bases and J gave up 3 bases, with 17 bases separating them.

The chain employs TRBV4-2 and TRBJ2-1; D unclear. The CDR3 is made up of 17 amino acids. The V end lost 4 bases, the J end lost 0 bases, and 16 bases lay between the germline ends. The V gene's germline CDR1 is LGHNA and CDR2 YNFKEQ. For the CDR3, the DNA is TGTGCCAGCAGCCCCTTGCATCAGGAAGGCTCCTACAATGAGCAGTTCTTC. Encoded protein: CASSPLHQEGSYNEQFF.

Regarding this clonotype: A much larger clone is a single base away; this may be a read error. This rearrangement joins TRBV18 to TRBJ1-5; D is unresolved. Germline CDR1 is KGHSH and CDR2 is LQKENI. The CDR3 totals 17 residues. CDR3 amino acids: CVSSPTFTLYSNQPQHF. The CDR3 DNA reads TGTGTCAGCTCACCAACCTTTACCCTCTATAGCAATCAGCCCCAGCATTTT.

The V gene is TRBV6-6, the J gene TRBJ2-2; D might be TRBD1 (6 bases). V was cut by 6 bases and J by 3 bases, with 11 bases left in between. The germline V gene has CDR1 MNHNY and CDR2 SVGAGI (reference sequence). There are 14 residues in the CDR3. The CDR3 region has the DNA TGTGCCAGCAGCGTAACAGGGTACACCGGGGAGCTGTTTTTT. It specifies CASSVTGYTGELFF.

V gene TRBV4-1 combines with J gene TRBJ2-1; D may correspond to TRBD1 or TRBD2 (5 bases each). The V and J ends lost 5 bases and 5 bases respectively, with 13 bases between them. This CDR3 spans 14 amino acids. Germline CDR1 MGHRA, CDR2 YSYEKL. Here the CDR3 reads CASSSIGTNNEQFF. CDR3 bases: TGCGCCAGCAGCTCCATCGGGACCAACAATGAGCAGTTCTTC.

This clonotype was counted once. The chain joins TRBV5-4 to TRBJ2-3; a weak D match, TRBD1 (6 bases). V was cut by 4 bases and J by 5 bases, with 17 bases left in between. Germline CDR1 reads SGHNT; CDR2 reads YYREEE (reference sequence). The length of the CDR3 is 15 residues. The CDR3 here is CASSSRDISRDTQYF. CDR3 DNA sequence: TGTGCCAGCAGCAGCCGGGACATTTCCCGAGATACGCAGTATTTT. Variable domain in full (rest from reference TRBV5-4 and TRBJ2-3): ETGVTQSPTHLIKTRGQQVTLRCSSQSGHNTVSWYQQALGQGPQFIFQYYREEENGRGNFPPRFSGLQFPNYSSELNVNALELDDSALYLCASSSRDISRDTQYFGPGTRLTVL.

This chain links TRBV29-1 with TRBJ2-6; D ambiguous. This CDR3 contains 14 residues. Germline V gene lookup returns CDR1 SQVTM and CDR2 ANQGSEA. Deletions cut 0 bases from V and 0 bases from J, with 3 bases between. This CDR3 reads CSVEEPSGANVLTF. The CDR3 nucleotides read TGCAGCGTTGAAGAGCCCTCTGGGGCCAACGTCCTGACTTTC.

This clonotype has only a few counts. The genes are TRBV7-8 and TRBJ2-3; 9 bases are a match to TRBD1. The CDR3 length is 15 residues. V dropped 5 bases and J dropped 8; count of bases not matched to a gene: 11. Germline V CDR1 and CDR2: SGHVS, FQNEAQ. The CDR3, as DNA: TGTGCCAGCAGCCTTTACGGGACAGGGTCGCGTACGCAGTATTTT. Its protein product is CASSLYGTGSRTQYF. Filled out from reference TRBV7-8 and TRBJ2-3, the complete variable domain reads GAGVSQSPRYKVAKRGQDVALRCDPISGHVSLFWYQQALGQGPEFLTYFQNEAQLDKSGLPSDRFFAERPEGSVSTLKIQRTQQEDSAVYLCASSLYGTGSRTQYFGPGTRLTVL.

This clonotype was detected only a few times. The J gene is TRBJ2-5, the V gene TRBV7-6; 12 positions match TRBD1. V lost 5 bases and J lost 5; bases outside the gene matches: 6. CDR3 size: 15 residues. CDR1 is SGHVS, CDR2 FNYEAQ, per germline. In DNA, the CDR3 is TGTGCCAGCAGCAGCCGGGACAGGGGGCACGAGACCCAGTACTTC. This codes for CASSSRDRGHETQYF.

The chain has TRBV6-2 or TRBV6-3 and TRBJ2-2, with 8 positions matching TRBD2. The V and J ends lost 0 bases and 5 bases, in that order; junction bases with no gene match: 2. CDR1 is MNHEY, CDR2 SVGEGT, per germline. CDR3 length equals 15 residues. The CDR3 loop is CASSYSGLGTGELFF. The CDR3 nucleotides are TGTGCCAGCAGTTACTCGGGACTAGGGACCGGGGAGCTGTTTTTT.

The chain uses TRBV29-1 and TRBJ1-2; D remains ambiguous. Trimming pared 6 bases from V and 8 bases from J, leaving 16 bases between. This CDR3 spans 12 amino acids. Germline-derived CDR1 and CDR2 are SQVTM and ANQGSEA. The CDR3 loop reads CSVPGRVQGYTF. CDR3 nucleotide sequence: TGCAGCGTACCGGGGAGGGTTCAGGGCTACACCTTC.

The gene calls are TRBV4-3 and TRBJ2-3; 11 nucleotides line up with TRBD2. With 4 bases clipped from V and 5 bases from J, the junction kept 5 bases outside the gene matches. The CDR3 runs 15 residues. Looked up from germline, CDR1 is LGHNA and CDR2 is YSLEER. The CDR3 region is CASSPTSGAGDTQYF. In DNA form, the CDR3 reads TGCGCCAGCAGCCCGACTAGCGGGGCTGGAGATACGCAGTATTTT.

Written as DNA, the CDR3 is TGTGCCACCAGCCTGACTCGCACCCTCGCAGATACGCAGTATTTT. Its protein is CATSLTRTLADTQYF. The genes are TRBV15 and TRBJ2-3, with D unresolved. From germline, CDR1 is LNHNV and CDR2 YYDKDF (reference sequence). Trimming shortened V by 5 bases and J by 4 bases, and 16 bases separated the two germline ends. CDR3 length: 15 amino acids.